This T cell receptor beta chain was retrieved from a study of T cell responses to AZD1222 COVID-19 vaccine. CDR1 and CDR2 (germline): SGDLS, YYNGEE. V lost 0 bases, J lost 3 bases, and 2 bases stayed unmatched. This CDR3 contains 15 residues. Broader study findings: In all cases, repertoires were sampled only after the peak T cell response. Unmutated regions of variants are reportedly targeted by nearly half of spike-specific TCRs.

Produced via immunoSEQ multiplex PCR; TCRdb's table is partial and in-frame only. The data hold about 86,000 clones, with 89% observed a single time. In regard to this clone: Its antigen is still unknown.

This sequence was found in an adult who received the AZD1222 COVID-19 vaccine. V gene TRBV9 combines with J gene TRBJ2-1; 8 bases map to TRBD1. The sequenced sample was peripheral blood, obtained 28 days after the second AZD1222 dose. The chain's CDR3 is CASSVGTGSYNEQFF. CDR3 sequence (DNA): TGTGCCAGCAGCGTAGGGACAGGGAGCTACAATGAGCAGTTCTTC. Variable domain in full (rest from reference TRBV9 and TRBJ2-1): DSGVTQTPKHLITATGQRVTLRCSPRSGDLSVYWYQQSLDQGLQFLIQYYNGEERAKGNILERFSAQQFPDLHSELNLSSLELGDSALYFCASSVGTGSYNEQFFGPGTRLTVL.